This T cell receptor (beta chain) was recorded in a study of T-cell reconstitution after alpha-beta-depleted transplantation in children. A TCRbeta library incorporating unique molecular identifiers was prepared. TCRdb reanalysed the PCR reads using MiXCR and keeps one entry per CDR3 protein. The repertoire holds about 290,000 distinct CDR3 sequences, with 10% as singletons. This CDR3 region has 15 residues. Trimming cost V 2 bases and J 4 bases; bases outside gene matches: 8. The germline V gene has CDR1 WSHSY and CDR2 SAAADI. In this sample, this clonotype turned up many times. The material sequenced was PBMCs, taken before TCRalphabeta/CD19-depleted stem cell transplant. J is TRBJ2-7 and V is TRBV10-2; TRBD1 matches 7 bases. The TCR comes from a boy less than two years old with acute myeloid leukemia, due to receive a stem cell transplant. The CDR3 protein is CASSEASGGHYEQYF. The CDR3 DNA reads TGCGCCAGCAGTGAGGCGTCAGGGGGTCATTACGAGCAGTACTTC.